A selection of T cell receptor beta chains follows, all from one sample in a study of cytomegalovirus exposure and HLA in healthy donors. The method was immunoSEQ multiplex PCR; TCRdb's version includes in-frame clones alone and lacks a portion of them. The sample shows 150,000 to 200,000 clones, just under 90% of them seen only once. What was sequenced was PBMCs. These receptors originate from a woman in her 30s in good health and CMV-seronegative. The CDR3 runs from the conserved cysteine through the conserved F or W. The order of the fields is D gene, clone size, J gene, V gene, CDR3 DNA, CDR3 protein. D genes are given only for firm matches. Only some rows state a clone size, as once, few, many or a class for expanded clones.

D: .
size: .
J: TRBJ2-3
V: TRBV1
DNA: TGCACCAGCCCACGATCGAGAGGAGATACGCAGTATTTT
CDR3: CTSPRSRGDTQYF

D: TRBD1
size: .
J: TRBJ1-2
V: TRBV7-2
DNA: TGTGCCAGCAGCTCGAGGACAGGGGGAAACGGCTACACCTTC
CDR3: CASSSRTGGNGYTF

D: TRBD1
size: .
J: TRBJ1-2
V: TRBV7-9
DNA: TGTGCCAGCAGCTCCTCGGACAGGGTTGGTAACTATGGCTACACCTTC
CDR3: CASSSSDRVGNYGYTF

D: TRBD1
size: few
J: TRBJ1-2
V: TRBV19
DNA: TGTGCCAGCCGCCGGGACAGAGGAAACTATGGCTACACCTTC
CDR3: CASRRDRGNYGYTF

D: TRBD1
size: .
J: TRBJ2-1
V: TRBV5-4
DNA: TGTGCCAGCAGCGCAGGGACAGGGCTGGACAATGAGCAGTTCTTC
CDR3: CASSAGTGLDNEQFF

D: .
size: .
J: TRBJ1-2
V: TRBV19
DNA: TGTGCCAGTAGATCGGGGGTAGGCTACACCTTC
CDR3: CASRSGVGYTF

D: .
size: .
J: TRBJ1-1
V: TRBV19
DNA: TGTGCCACCTTGGACAGTTTTAAGAACACTGAAGCTTTCTTT
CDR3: CATLDSFKNTEAFF

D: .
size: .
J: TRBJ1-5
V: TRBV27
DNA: TGTGCCAGCAGTTTCATCAATCAGCCCCAGCATTTT
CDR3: CASSFINQPQHF

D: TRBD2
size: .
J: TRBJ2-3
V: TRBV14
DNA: TGTGCCAGCAGTCTTGCGGGGGGGCCAGATACGCAGTATTTT
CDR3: CASSLAGGPDTQYF

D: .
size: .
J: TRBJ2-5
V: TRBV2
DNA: TGTGCCAGCAGCTCCAGAGGCCCGCAAGAGACCCAGTACTTC
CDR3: CASSSRGPQETQYF

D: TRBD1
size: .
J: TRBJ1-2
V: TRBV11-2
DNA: TGTGCCAGCAGCTTAGCCGCGACCGGGACAGGTCATGGCTACACCTTC
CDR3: CASSLAATGTGHGYTF

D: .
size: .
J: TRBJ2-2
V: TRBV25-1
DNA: TGTGCCAGCAGTATCCTGACCGGGGAGCTGTTTTTT
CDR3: CASSILTGELFF

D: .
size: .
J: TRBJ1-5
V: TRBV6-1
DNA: TGTGCCAGCAAATCGGGTCAGCCCCAGCATTTT
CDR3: CASKSGQPQHF

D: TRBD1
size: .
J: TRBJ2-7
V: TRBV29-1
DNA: TGCAGCGTTGAATCTCACGGGACAGGGGGTTTCGAGCAGTACTTC
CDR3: CSVESHGTGGFEQYF

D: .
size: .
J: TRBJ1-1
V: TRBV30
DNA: TGTGCCTGGAGTGTCGGGGGTGAAGCTTTCTTT
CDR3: CAWSVGGEAFF

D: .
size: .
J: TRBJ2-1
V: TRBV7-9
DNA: TGTGCCAGCAGCCAGCGCGGGACAGCGGACAATGAGCAGTTCTTC
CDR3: CASSQRGTADNEQFF

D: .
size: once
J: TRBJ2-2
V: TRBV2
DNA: TGTGCCAGCCTTCGCCGGGGGACGAACACCGGGGAGCTGTTTTTT
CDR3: CASLRRGTNTGELFF

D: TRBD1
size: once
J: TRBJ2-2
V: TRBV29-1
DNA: TGCAGCGCTAGGACAGGGAACACCGGGGAGCTGTTTTTT
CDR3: CSARTGNTGELFF

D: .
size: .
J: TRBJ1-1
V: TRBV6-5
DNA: TGTGCCAGCAGTTACTCCTTAGGGGTAAACACTGAAGCTTTCTTT
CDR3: CASSYSLGVNTEAFF

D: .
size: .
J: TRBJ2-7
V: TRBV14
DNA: TGTGCCAGCAGCCAGCGGGGCGAGCAGTACTTC
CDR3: CASSQRGEQYF

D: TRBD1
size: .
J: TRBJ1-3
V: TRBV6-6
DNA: TGTGCCAGCAGTATTCAAGGGGGCGGTCCGGGAAACACCATATATTTT
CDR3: CASSIQGGGPGNTIYF

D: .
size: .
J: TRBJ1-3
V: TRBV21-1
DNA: TGTGCCACCATATTCCGCCCCGGGACAGGGAGACCTGGAAACACCATATATTTT
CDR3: CATIFRPGTGRPGNTIYF

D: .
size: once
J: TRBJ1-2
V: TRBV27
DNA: TGTGCCAGCAGTTTAATGAGTAGTGCGGGCGAGGGGACATATGGCTACACCTTC
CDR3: CASSLMSSAGEGTYGYTF

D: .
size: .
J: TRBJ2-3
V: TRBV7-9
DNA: TGTGCCAGCAGCTTAGTTGGTCCTCTAGGCACAGATACGCAGTATTTT
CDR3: CASSLVGPLGTDTQYF

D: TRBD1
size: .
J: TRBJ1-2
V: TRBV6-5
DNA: TGTGCCAGCAGTTACACGTCGGGACAGGCCTATGGCTACACCTTC
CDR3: CASSYTSGQAYGYTF

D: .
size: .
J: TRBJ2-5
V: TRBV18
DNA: TGTGCCAGCTCACCCGGCGTTTTTCGGGAACGAACAGAGACCCAGTACTTC
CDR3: CASSPGVFRERTETQYF

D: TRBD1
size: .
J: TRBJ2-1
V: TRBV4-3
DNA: TGCGCCAGCAGCCAAAAAGACAGGGGGATGAATGAGCAGTTCTTC
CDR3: CASSQKDRGMNEQFF

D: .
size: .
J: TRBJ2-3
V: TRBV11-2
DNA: TGTGCCAGCAGCTTACTGGTACTCGGTACAGATACGCAGTATTTT
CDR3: CASSLLVLGTDTQYF

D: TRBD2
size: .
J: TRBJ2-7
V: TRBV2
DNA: TGTGCCAGCAGTGACGGTAGACTAGCGGGGGTCTACGAGCAGTACTTC
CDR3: CASSDGRLAGVYEQYF

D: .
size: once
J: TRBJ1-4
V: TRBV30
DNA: TGTGCCTGGAGTCCTACAGGGAAACCAAATGAAAAACTGTTTTTT
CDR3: CAWSPTGKPNEKLFF

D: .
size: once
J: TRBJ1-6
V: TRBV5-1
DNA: TGCGCCAGCAGCCTACGGGGAGGTTTAGGCAATTCACCCCTCCACTTT
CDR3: CASSLRGGLGNSPLHF

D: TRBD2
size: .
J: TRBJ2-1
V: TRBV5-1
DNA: TGCGCCAGCACTACTAGCGGGGGGTACAATGAGCAGTTCTTC
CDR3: CASTTSGGYNEQFF

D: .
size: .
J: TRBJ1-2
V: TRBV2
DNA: TGTGCCAGCAGTGATGGACTGTCGAACTATGGCTACACCTTC
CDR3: CASSDGLSNYGYTF

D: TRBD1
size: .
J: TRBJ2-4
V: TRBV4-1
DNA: TGCGCCAGCAGCCAGGGTAAATCCGGGACAGGGGACATACTAAAAGCCAAAAACATTCAGTACTTC
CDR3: CASSQGKSGTGDILKAKNIQYF

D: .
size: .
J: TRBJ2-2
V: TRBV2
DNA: TGTGCCAGCTCTGGGGGGGCCAACGGGGAGCTGTTTTTT
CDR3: CASSGGANGELFF

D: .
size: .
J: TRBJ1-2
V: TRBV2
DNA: TGTGCCAGCAGTGGCTCAGGGGCCCCTGGCTACACCTTC
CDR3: CASSGSGAPGYTF

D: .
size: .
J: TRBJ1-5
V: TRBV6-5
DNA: TGTGCCAGCAGTTACCAGGGCAATCAGCCCCAGCATTTT
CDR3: CASSYQGNQPQHF

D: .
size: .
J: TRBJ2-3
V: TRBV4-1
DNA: TGCGCCAGCAGCCAAGATTGGTCCCCCGGAGACACAGATACGCAGTATTTT
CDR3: CASSQDWSPGDTDTQYF

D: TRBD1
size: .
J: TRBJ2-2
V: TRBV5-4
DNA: TGTGCCAGCAGCCAACAGGGGGTGTTTAACACCGGGGAGCTGTTTTTT
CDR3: CASSQQGVFNTGELFF

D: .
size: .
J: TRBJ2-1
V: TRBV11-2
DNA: TGTGCCAGCAGCTTGGGAGGTATCTCCTACAATGAGCAGTTCTTC
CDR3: CASSLGGISYNEQFF

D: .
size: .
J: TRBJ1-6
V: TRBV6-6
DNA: TGTGCCAGCAGTTACGCACAGCCGTCATCACCCCTCCACTTT
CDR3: CASSYAQPSSPLHF

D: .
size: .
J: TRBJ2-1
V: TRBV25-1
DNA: TGTGCCAGCACCTCCCGGGGGTACAATGAGCAGTTCTTC
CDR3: CASTSRGYNEQFF

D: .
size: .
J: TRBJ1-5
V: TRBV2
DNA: TGTGCCGCCCGGAGACAGGACGAGTCACCCCAGCATTTT
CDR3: CAARRQDESPQHF

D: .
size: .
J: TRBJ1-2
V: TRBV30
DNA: TGTGCCTGGAGTGTCAGGGTACAAGGTTATGGCTACACCTTC
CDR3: CAWSVRVQGYGYTF

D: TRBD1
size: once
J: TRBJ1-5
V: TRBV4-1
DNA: TGCGCCAGCAGCCAACATACCGGGACAGGGCACAAGCCCCAGCATTTT
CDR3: CASSQHTGTGHKPQHF

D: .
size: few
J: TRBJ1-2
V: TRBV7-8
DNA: TGTGCCAGCAGCGAACAGGGAGGGGGCTACACCTTC
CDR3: CASSEQGGGYTF

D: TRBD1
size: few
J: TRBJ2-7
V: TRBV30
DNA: TGTGCCTGGAGTGGGAGACAGGGGGGCTACGAGCAGTACTTC
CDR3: CAWSGRQGGYEQYF

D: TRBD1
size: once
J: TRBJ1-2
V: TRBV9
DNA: TGTGCCAGCAGCGCGAAACAGGGGGCGCCTGACTATGGCTACACCTTC
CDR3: CASSAKQGAPDYGYTF

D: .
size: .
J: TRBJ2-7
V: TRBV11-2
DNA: TGTGCCAGCAGCCGTTACGGTGTCGGACAGAAATCCTACGAGCAGTACTTC
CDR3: CASSRYGVGQKSYEQYF

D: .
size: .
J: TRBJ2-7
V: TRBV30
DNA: TGTGCCTGGAGTAACAGAGCCTACGAGCAGTACTTC
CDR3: CAWSNRAYEQYF

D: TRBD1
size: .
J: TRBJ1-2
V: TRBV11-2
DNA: TGTGCCAGCAGCTTAGGGGTACAGGGGGTCGGCTACACCTTC
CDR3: CASSLGVQGVGYTF

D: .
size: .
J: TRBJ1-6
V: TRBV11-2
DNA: TGTGCCAGCACCACGGGGGGGTATAATTCACCCCTCCACTTT
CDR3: CASTTGGYNSPLHF

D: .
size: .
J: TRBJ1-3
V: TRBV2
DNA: TGTGCCAGCAGGAGGGACGGACAGTCTGGAAACACCATATATTTT
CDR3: CASRRDGQSGNTIYF

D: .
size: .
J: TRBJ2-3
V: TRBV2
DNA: TGTGCCAGCAAGCCCTTAGCCCTCTTTGCAGATACGCAGTATTTT
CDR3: CASKPLALFADTQYF

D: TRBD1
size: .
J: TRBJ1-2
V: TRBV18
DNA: TGTGCCAGCTCACCATTAGAGGGGGCGCGGGTTAACTATGGCTACACCTTC
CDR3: CASSPLEGARVNYGYTF